These 10 T cell receptor beta chains were sequenced from one sample in a study of Ad26.COV2.S vaccination and SARS-CoV-2 variants. As for treatment: 15 to 20 received Ad26.COV2.S at low or high dose, single or two shots; about five received placebo; per-sample allocation not given. Sampling happened 63 days after the first vaccine or placebo injection. Libraries were prepared by immunoSEQ multiplex PCR; TCRdb keeps only in-frame clonotypes and omits some of them. This sample has a few hundred thousand clones, with roughly 88% found just once. The sequencing used peripheral blood, collected in a trial of Ad26.COV2.S vaccine versus placebo. The receptor set was obtained from a person aged 18-60 years who received the Ad26.COV2.S COVID-19 vaccine or a placebo.

V and J are TRBV7-9 and TRBJ2-2; D ambiguous. The CDR3 loop spans 14 amino acids. Germline CDR1 SEHNR, CDR2 FQNEAQ (reference sequence). The germline V and J ends were trimmed by 4 bases and 3 bases, with 9 bases remaining between them. CDR3 protein: CASSSGPYTGELFF. As DNA, the CDR3 is TGTGCCAGCAGCTCTGGACCTTACACCGGGGAGCTGTTTTTT.

The chain uses TRBV7-3 and TRBJ2-7; D possibly corresponds to TRBD1 (6 bases). Germline CDR1 reads SGHTA; CDR2 reads FQGTGA. Trimming cost V 5 bases and J 3 bases, with 17 bases left between them. The CDR3 covers 15 residues. The CDR3 DNA reads as TGTGCCAGCAGCCTCAGACAGGCTATCTGCTACGAGCAGTACTTC. Translating it yields CASSLRQAICYEQYF.

This clone was seen just once. The chain uses TRBV9 and TRBJ2-2; 9 bases are shared with TRBD1. From germline, CDR1 is SGDLS and CDR2 YYNGEE. The CDR3 extends over 15 amino acids. Unmatched junction bases numbered 6, after V lost 3 bases and J lost 6 bases. The CDR3 sequence is CASSDDRGDAGELFF. CDR3 bases: TGTGCCAGCAGCGATGACAGGGGGGACGCCGGGGAGCTGTTTTTT.

The chain links TRBV7-9 to TRBJ2-7, with a tentative D call TRBD2 (5 bases). In germline, CDR1 is SEHNR, CDR2 FQNEAQ (reference sequence). The V end was cut by 5 bases, the J end by 0 bases, with 14 bases between. This CDR3 contains 15 residues. Written as DNA, the CDR3 is TGTGCCAGCAGCCCTAGAAGCGGCAGCTCCTACGAGCAGTACTTC. Translated, it gives CASSPRSGSSYEQYF.

The chain uses TRBV5-5 and TRBJ1-2, with D perhaps TRBD1 (5 bases). The CDR3 is 16 residues long. Trimming cost V 4 bases and J 2 bases, with 18 bases left between them. Germline V gives CDR1 SGHKS, CDR2 YYEKEE (reference sequence). The CDR3 loop is CASSPNPGTYNYGYTF. The CDR3 DNA reads TGTGCCAGCAGCCCCAATCCCGGGACCTACAACTATGGCTACACCTTC.

The genes are TRBV27 and TRBJ2-2, with D hard to call. The germline gives CDR1 MNHEY, CDR2 SMNVEV (reference sequence). The CDR3 covers 16 residues. V was clipped by 3 bases and J by 7 bases, with 18 bases between them. Here the CDR3 DNA reads TGTGCCAGCAGTTTTGCCTCGGAATCTCCCAGCGGGGAGCTGTTTTTT. This codes for CASSFASESPSGELFF.

The chain is built from TRBV4-3 and TRBJ1-5; D is ambiguous. Germline loops: CDR1 LGHNA, CDR2 YSLEER. Trimming cost V 2 bases and J 5 bases, with 10 bases left between them. The CDR3 runs 14 residues. This CDR3 is CASSQQRADQPQHF. CDR3 nucleotides: TGCGCCAGCAGCCAACAGAGAGCGGATCAGCCCCAGCATTTT.

J is TRBJ2-7 and V is TRBV5-6; D uncertain. Germline V gives CDR1 SGHDT, CDR2 YYEEEE. This CDR3 comprises 11 residues. Trimming removed 4 bases at V and 6 bases at J, with 8 bases between. The CDR3 nucleotides are TGTGCCAGCAGCCTACACAGCGAGCAGTACTTC. It specifies CASSLHSEQYF.

In nucleotides, the CDR3 is TGCGCCAGCAGCTTGGAAGTCGAATCCACAGATACGCAGTATTTT. This gives the protein CASSLEVESTDTQYF. The chain joins TRBV5-1 to TRBJ2-3; no clear D gene. The CDR3 covers 15 residues. Trimming pared 0 bases from V and 2 bases from J, leaving 10 bases between. In germline, CDR1 is SGHRS, CDR2 YFSETQ.

V gene TRBV6-2 or TRBV6-3 combines with J gene TRBJ1-6; D is perhaps TRBD1 (5 bases). The CDR3 runs to 13 residues. Germline CDR1 reads MNHEY; CDR2 reads SVGEGT. V lost 5 bases and J lost 6, with 8 bases in between. The CDR3 DNA sequence: TGTGCCAGCAGTCCGGGACTTAATTCACCCCTCCACTTT. It is translated as CASSPGLNSPLHF.